These 2 T cell receptor beta chains were all obtained from the same sample, sequenced in a study of Graves' ophthalmopathy and Graves' hyperthyroidism. For repertoire sequencing, the TCR beta CDR3 regions were amplified from RNA transcripts. An initial RT-PCR round employing HTBI primers preceded a second-round multiplex PCR. TCRdb processed the multiplex PCR reads anew with MiXCR; each CDR3 protein has one entry. Counted here are 200,000 to 250,000 distinct CDR3 sequences, 20% to 25% occurring once; the ten biggest clones make up about 40%. The sequenced material came from peripheral blood. These receptors all come from a woman aged 45-65 years with Graves' ophthalmopathy.

Many counts were recorded for this clonotype. This rearrangement joins TRBV10-1 to TRBJ1-2, with D unresolved. Trimming left V 2 bases short and J 0 bases short, with 4 bases between. This CDR3 region has 13 residues. Germline V gives CDR1 WNHNN, CDR2 SYGVQD (reference sequence). The CDR3 DNA follows: TGCGCCAGCAGTGAGACACCTAACTATGGCTACACCTTC. Translating gives CASSETPNYGYTF.

At least ten counts were recorded for this clonotype. The chain carries TRBV12-3 or TRBV12-4 and TRBJ1-1, with no clear D. Trimming left V 6 bases short and J 2 bases short, with 19 bases between. The CDR3 totals 16 residues. CDR3 coding DNA: TGTGCCAGCAGCCTGGCGGGGTGGGAAATAAACACTGAAGCTTTCTTT. This translates into CASSLAGWEINTEAFF.